This is a list of T cell receptor beta chains from one sample in a study of T cell responses to AZD1222 COVID-19 vaccine. Using immunoSEQ multiplex PCR, the repertoire was profiled, and TCRdb retains in-frame clones only, with some absent. The repertoire holds 120,000 to 150,000 clones, with about nine tenths as singletons. The sample consisted of peripheral blood, taken on day 0 of AZD1222 vaccination. These receptors all come from an adult in good health. Both conserved end residues are part of each CDR3. Fields, in order: D gene, V gene, clone size, J gene, CDR3 DNA, CDR3 protein. The D gene is left open where the match is weak. The size field is filled for only some rows; it gives once, few, many or a size class.

D gene: TRBD1
V gene: TRBV11-2
clone size: NA
J gene: TRBJ1-5
CDR3 DNA: TGTGCCAGCAGCTCTCGGACAGGGTTTGAGGGCAATCAGCCCCAGCATTTT
CDR3 protein: CASSSRTGFEGNQPQHF

D gene: NA
V gene: TRBV11-2
clone size: NA
J gene: TRBJ2-7
CDR3 DNA: TGTGCCAGCAGCGTCCATCGGGGGCCCGGGTACGAGCAGTACTTC
CDR3 protein: CASSVHRGPGYEQYF

D gene: TRBD1
V gene: TRBV12-5
clone size: NA
J gene: TRBJ1-2
CDR3 DNA: TGTGCTAGTGGTTTCTCCGACCTGACCACAGGGGGCACTAACTATGGCTACACCTTC
CDR3 protein: CASGFSDLTTGGTNYGYTF

D gene: TRBD2
V gene: TRBV19
clone size: NA
J gene: TRBJ2-1
CDR3 DNA: TGTGCCAGTAGTATATCCGGTACGGGGAGGGACAATGAGCAGTTCTTC
CDR3 protein: CASSISGTGRDNEQFF

D gene: TRBD1
V gene: TRBV18
clone size: NA
J gene: TRBJ1-2
CDR3 DNA: TGTGCCAGCTCACCCCGAACAGGGGCTAGGAACTATGGCTACACCTTC
CDR3 protein: CASSPRTGARNYGYTF

D gene: NA
V gene: TRBV28
clone size: NA
J gene: TRBJ2-7
CDR3 DNA: TGTGCCAGCAGTTTAGAAGGGAGTCCTTCTTACGAGCAGTACTTC
CDR3 protein: CASSLEGSPSYEQYF

D gene: NA
V gene: TRBV13
clone size: NA
J gene: TRBJ2-2
CDR3 DNA: TGTGCCAGCAGCTGGACAATGAAACCCGAGGAGCTGTTTTTT
CDR3 protein: CASSWTMKPEELFF

D gene: NA
V gene: TRBV19
clone size: once
J gene: TRBJ2-4
CDR3 DNA: TGTGCCAGTAGTATAGTGGAGACGGGGTCTGTTCAGTACTTC
CDR3 protein: CASSIVETGSVQYF

D gene: TRBD2
V gene: TRBV18
clone size: NA
J gene: TRBJ2-7
CDR3 DNA: TGTGCCAGCTCACCACCCAGCGGGAAGGGACTCGACGAGCAGTACTTC
CDR3 protein: CASSPPSGKGLDEQYF

D gene: TRBD1
V gene: TRBV6-2/TRBV6-3
clone size: NA
J gene: TRBJ1-5
CDR3 DNA: TGTGCCAGCAGCCCCAGCCCCCACTCGACAGGGGGCGATGAGCCCCAGCATTTT
CDR3 protein: CASSPSPHSTGGDEPQHF

D gene: NA
V gene: TRBV7-2
clone size: NA
J gene: TRBJ1-4
CDR3 DNA: TGTGCCAGCAGCTTAGACAGGGCTGCAACTAATGAAAAACTGTTTTTT
CDR3 protein: CASSLDRAATNEKLFF

D gene: NA
V gene: TRBV27
clone size: NA
J gene: TRBJ2-7
CDR3 DNA: TGTGCCAGCAGTCTTACAACCGGGACAAGCTACGAGCAGTACTTC
CDR3 protein: CASSLTTGTSYEQYF

D gene: NA
V gene: TRBV6-5
clone size: NA
J gene: TRBJ1-2
CDR3 DNA: TGTGCCACCGACTTCCGGGACCTAAACTATGGCTACACCTTC
CDR3 protein: CATDFRDLNYGYTF

D gene: NA
V gene: TRBV20-1
clone size: NA
J gene: TRBJ1-2
CDR3 DNA: TGCAGTGCCCCGGATGGTCGCTACACCTTC
CDR3 protein: CSAPDGRYTF

D gene: NA
V gene: TRBV28
clone size: NA
J gene: TRBJ1-2
CDR3 DNA: TGTGCCAGCAGTCACGCCCTAAGGTATGGCTACACCTTC
CDR3 protein: CASSHALRYGYTF

D gene: NA
V gene: TRBV19
clone size: NA
J gene: TRBJ1-2
CDR3 DNA: TGTGCCAGTAGTACAGGAGAGGAGACTAACTATGGCTACACCTTC
CDR3 protein: CASSTGEETNYGYTF

D gene: NA
V gene: TRBV28
clone size: NA
J gene: TRBJ1-2
CDR3 DNA: TGTGCCAGCAGTTTTCAGACCGCGGGGAGATTCTATGGCTACACCTTC
CDR3 protein: CASSFQTAGRFYGYTF

D gene: NA
V gene: TRBV9
clone size: once
J gene: TRBJ2-5
CDR3 DNA: TGTGCCAGCAGCCCTGCGGGGATTAGTCAAGAGACCCAGTACTTC
CDR3 protein: CASSPAGISQETQYF

D gene: NA
V gene: TRBV7-3
clone size: NA
J gene: TRBJ2-1
CDR3 DNA: TGTGCCAGCAGCCCCGGGTCGACCTCCTACAATGAGCAGTTCTTC
CDR3 protein: CASSPGSTSYNEQFF

D gene: NA
V gene: TRBV3-1/TRBV3-2
clone size: NA
J gene: TRBJ1-3
CDR3 DNA: TGTGCCAGCAGCCAAGATATGGCTATCTCTGGAAACACCATATATTTT
CDR3 protein: CASSQDMAISGNTIYF

D gene: TRBD2
V gene: TRBV5-1
clone size: NA
J gene: TRBJ2-7
CDR3 DNA: TGCGCCAGCAGCCACGGACTAGCGGGGAACTACGAGCAGTACTTC
CDR3 protein: CASSHGLAGNYEQYF

D gene: NA
V gene: TRBV20-1
clone size: NA
J gene: TRBJ2-3
CDR3 DNA: TGCAGTGCTAGTCTGGGAGGTAGCATCACAGATACGCAGTATTTT
CDR3 protein: CSASLGGSITDTQYF